These T cell receptor beta chains were read from a single sample in a study of graft-versus-host responses after intestinal transplantation. Data came from immunoSEQ multiplex PCR; TCRdb stores just in-frame clones and leaves some out. The table shows 80,000 to 100,000 clones, with 85% to 90% occurring only once. These TCRs are of unknown antigen specificity. This specimen was unstimulated CD4+ T cells sorted from spleen or lymph node cells, taken before intestinal transplant. These receptors were obtained from a human donor who received an intestinal transplant. The CDR3 runs from the conserved cysteine through the conserved F or W. D genes are given only for firm matches. Only some rows state a clone size, as once, few, many or a class for expanded clones.

>14|TRBJ2-7|-|-|TRBV28
TGTGCCAGCAGTTGGGGGGGCAGCTCCTACGAGCAGTACTTC
CASSWGGSSYEQYF
>16|TRBJ2-1|-|TRBD2|TRBV7-3
TGTGCCAGCAGCTTACAGCGGGGGAGCTCCTACAATGAGCAGTTCTTC
CASSLQRGSSYNEQFF
>17|TRBJ2-5|-|-|TRBV5-5
TGTGCCAGCAGCTTGGAGTTGCGGTGGCAGACCCAAGAGACCCAGTACTTC
CASSLELRWQTQETQYF
>13|TRBJ2-5|-|-|TRBV11-3
TGTGCCAGCAGCTTTGGAGTTCAAGAGACCCAGTACTTC
CASSFGVQETQYF
>16|TRBJ2-3|-|TRBD1|TRBV10-3
TGTGCCATCAGTGAGCCCGGGACAGGGAGCACAGATACGCAGTATTTT
CAISEPGTGSTDTQYF
>14|TRBJ1-2|-|TRBD1|TRBV25-1
TGTGCCAGCAGTTCGGGGACAGGTCGGTGGGGCTACACCTTC
CASSSGTGRWGYTF
>13|TRBJ2-3|-|TRBD2|TRBV7-3
TGTGCCAGCAGCCAAGGGGAGGGTGGTACGCAGTATTTT
CASSQGEGGTQYF
>14|TRBJ1-1|-|-|TRBV11-2
TGTGCCAGCAGCTCCGACAGAACTCACACTGAAGCTTTCTTT
CASSSDRTHTEAFF
>16|TRBJ1-6|-|-|TRBV4-2
TGTGCCAGCAGCCAAGAGAGGGGGTCCGATAATTCACCCCTCCACTTT
CASSQERGSDNSPLHF
>14|TRBJ1-1|-|-|TRBV7-9
TGTGCCAGCAGCTCCAGGGGAACTAACACTGAAGCTTTCTTT
CASSSRGTNTEAFF
>17|TRBJ2-6|-|-|TRBV5-1
TGCGCCAGCAAGACCGGGACATTCCTCTCTGGGGCCAACGTCCTGACTTTC
CASKTGTFLSGANVLTF
>14|TRBJ1-1|few|TRBD1|TRBV6-1
TGTGCCAGCAGCATAAGGGGGCGGAACACTGAAGCTTTCTTT
CASSIRGRNTEAFF
>14|TRBJ1-1|-|-|TRBV6-5
TGTGCCAGCAGGATAGACACTGCGAACACTGAAGCTTTCTTT
CASRIDTANTEAFF
>16|TRBJ1-1|-|-|TRBV29-1
TGCAGCGTTGGGTTTGACAGGAATATTCCGAACACTGAAGCTTTCTTT
CSVGFDRNIPNTEAFF
>15|TRBJ1-5|-|-|TRBV27
TGTGCCAGCAGTACCTCCGGGACAAACAATCAGCCCCAGCATTTT
CASSTSGTNNQPQHF
>11|TRBJ1-5|-|-|TRBV18
TGTGCCAGCTCACAGACAGGTCCCCAGCATTTT
CASSQTGPQHF
>11|TRBJ2-5|-|-|TRBV12-5
TGTGCTAGTGCAATCGGGGTCGACCAGTACTTC
CASAIGVDQYF
>12|TRBJ1-5|once|-|TRBV2
TGTGCCAGCAGTACCGGAGTTCAGCCCCAGCATTTT
CASSTGVQPQHF
>15|TRBJ2-7|-|-|TRBV5-4
TGTGCCAGCAGCGCGGGGGCGGGCCCCGGGGACGAGCAGTACTTC
CASSAGAGPGDEQYF
>15|TRBJ2-3|-|TRBD1|TRBV5-5
TGTGCCAGCAGCCAAAACAGGGGGGTCACAGATACGCAGTATTTT
CASSQNRGVTDTQYF
>14|TRBJ1-2|-|-|TRBV27
TGTGCCAGCAGTTTATCCGCCTGGGCCGTGGGCTACACCTTC
CASSLSAWAVGYTF
>14|TRBJ1-2|-|-|TRBV6-6
TGTGCCAGCAGCCCGGACAGAGCTAACTATGGCTACACCTTC
CASSPDRANYGYTF
>17|TRBJ1-2|-|-|TRBV10-3
TGTGCCATCACGGAAAATCCCCCGGGACTCAATCGTGGGGGCTACACCTTC
CAITENPPGLNRGGYTF
>16|TRBJ1-5|-|-|TRBV23-1
TGCGCCAGCCGGCTCGGGGTGAAGGTGGGCAATCAGCCCCAGCATTTT
CASRLGVKVGNQPQHF
>15|TRBJ2-5|-|-|TRBV7-3
TGTGCCAGCAGCTTAGGTGGCATGTTACAAGAGACCCAGTACTTC
CASSLGGMLQETQYF
>14|TRBJ2-7|once|-|TRBV18
TGTGCCAGCTCGCCGGGACTCTCTTCAGGCGAGCAGTACTTC
CASSPGLSSGEQYF
>15|TRBJ2-7|-|TRBD1|TRBV10-3
TGTGCCATCAGGGGAACAGGGGTCGAAAACTACGAGCAGTACTTC
CAIRGTGVENYEQYF
>15|TRBJ1-5|-|TRBD1|TRBV28
TGTGCCAGCAGTCACAGGGGGCGAGGCAATCAGCCCCAGCATTTT
CASSHRGRGNQPQHF
>15|TRBJ2-2|-|-|TRBV9
TGTGCCAGCAGCGCCCACCTCGGTGGCACCGGGGAGCTGTTTTTT
CASSAHLGGTGELFF